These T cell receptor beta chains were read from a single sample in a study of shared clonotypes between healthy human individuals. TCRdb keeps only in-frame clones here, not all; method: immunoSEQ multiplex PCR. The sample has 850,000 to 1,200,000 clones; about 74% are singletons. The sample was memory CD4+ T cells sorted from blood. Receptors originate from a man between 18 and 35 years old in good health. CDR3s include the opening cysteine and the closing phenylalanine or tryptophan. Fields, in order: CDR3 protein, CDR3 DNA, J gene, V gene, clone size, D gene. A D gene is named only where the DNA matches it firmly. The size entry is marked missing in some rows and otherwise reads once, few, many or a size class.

CASSPPLGTGANVLTF TGTGCCAGCTCACCACCGTTGGGGACCGGGGCCAACGTCCTGACTTTC TRBJ2-6 TRBV18 many .
CASSVGGAGEQYF TGTGCCAGTAGTGTTGGGGGGGCCGGCGAGCAGTACTTC TRBJ2-7 TRBV19 . .
CASSQDLETQYF TGCGCCAGCAGCCAAGATCTTGAGACCCAGTACTTC TRBJ2-5 TRBV4-3 few .
CASSYRALQPQHF TGTGCCAGCAGTTACAGGGCACTCCAGCCCCAGCATTTT TRBJ1-5 TRBV28 . .
CASRDTTEDSPLHF TGCGCCAGCAGGGACACTACCGAGGATTCACCCCTCCACTTT TRBJ1-6 TRBV10-1 . .
CAISEGRSYSNQPQHF TGTGCCATCAGTGAGGGCCGATCTTATAGCAATCAGCCCCAGCATTTT TRBJ1-5 TRBV10-3 . .
CASSQPGEGKDYEQYF TGTGCCAGCAGCCAACCCGGAGAGGGTAAAGATTACGAGCAGTACTTC TRBJ2-7 TRBV14 . .
CASSTNLNTEAFF TGTGCCAGCAGCACTAACCTGAACACTGAAGCTTTCTTT TRBJ1-1 TRBV11-2 . .
CASSSTMGTGLSGYTF TGTGCCAGCAGCTCTACGATGGGGACAGGGTTGAGTGGCTACACCTTC TRBJ1-2 TRBV9 . TRBD1
CASSSPGSPYNEQFF TGTGCCAGCAGTTCCCCCGGGAGCCCCTACAATGAGCAGTTCTTC TRBJ2-1 TRBV6-5 . .
CASSLEGTWAEAFF TGTGCCAGCAGTCTTGAGGGGACATGGGCTGAAGCTTTCTTT TRBJ1-1 TRBV28 . .
CASSPRSDRGAVEQYF TGTGCCAGCAGCCCCCGCTCGGACAGGGGGGCAGTGGAGCAGTACTTC TRBJ2-7 TRBV9 . TRBD1
CASSLDLLAGGPWGEQFF TGTGCCAGCAGCTTAGATCTACTAGCGGGAGGGCCTTGGGGCGAGCAGTTCTTC TRBJ2-1 TRBV11-2 . TRBD2
CASSLSATGELFF TGTGCCAGCAGCTTAAGTGCTACCGGGGAGCTGTTTTTT TRBJ2-2 TRBV7-9 . .
CASSEFRDPRGEQYF TGTGCCAGCAGTGAATTCCGGGACCCCCGGGGAGAGCAGTACTTC TRBJ2-7 TRBV6-1 few .
CAWKLTGTNNSPLHF TGTGCCTGGAAGCTGACAGGCACAAATAATTCACCCCTCCACTTT TRBJ1-6 TRBV30 once .
CASTRGVGPYEQYF TGTGCCAGCACTAGGGGGGTTGGGCCCTACGAGCAGTACTTC TRBJ2-7 TRBV25-1 . .
CASSLVADNEQFF TGCGCCAGCAGCTTGGTGGCTGACAATGAGCAGTTCTTC TRBJ2-1 TRBV5-1 . .
CASSAGTGAYGYTF TGCGCCAGCAGTGCCGGGACAGGAGCCTATGGCTACACCTTC TRBJ1-2 TRBV4-3 . TRBD1
CASSLSPLSTEAFF TGCGCCAGCAGCCTTTCCCCCCTGTCGACTGAAGCTTTCTTT TRBJ1-1 TRBV4-1 . .
CAWRARGGYNSPLHF TGTGCCTGGAGGGCCCGGGGGGGTTATAATTCACCCCTCCACTTT TRBJ1-6 TRBV30 . .
CASSIGTSSDTQYF TGCGCCAGCAGCATCGGGACTAGCAGCGATACGCAGTATTTT TRBJ2-3 TRBV5-1 . TRBD2
CASSFSGSSGANVLTF TGCGCCAGCAGCTTTTCGGGGTCTAGTGGGGCCAACGTCCTGACTTTC TRBJ2-6 TRBV5-1 . .
CASSPRWDSQETQYF TGTGCCAGCAGCCCCCGATGGGACAGCCAAGAGACCCAGTACTTC TRBJ2-5 TRBV5-6 . TRBD1
CASSSSDTQYF TGCGCCAGCAGTTCCTCCGATACGCAGTATTTT TRBJ2-3 TRBV5-1 . .
CASSMGDGLRNYGYTF TGTGCCAGTAGTATGGGTGATGGGTTAAGAAACTATGGCTACACCTTC TRBJ1-2 TRBV19 . .
CASSVAGAPYNEQFF TGTGCCAGCAGTGTAGCAGGGGCGCCCTACAATGAGCAGTTCTTC TRBJ2-1 TRBV6-1 . .
CAEGGLAGVGSGELFF TGCGCCGAAGGGGGACTAGCGGGAGTCGGGTCCGGGGAGCTGTTTTTT TRBJ2-2 TRBV4-1 . TRBD2
CASTFSQETQYF TGTGCCAGCACCTTCAGCCAAGAGACCCAGTACTTC TRBJ2-5 TRBV6-5 . .
CAISESGTGENIQYF TGTGCCATCAGTGAGTCCGGGACAGGGGAAAACATTCAGTACTTC TRBJ2-4 TRBV10-3 . TRBD1
CASGTQYQPQHF TGTGCCAGCGGGACACAGTATCAGCCCCAGCATTTT TRBJ1-5 TRBV28 few .
CAISEGGTGSYEQYF TGTGCCATCAGTGAAGGGGGGACAGGCTCCTACGAGCAGTACTTC TRBJ2-7 TRBV10-3 . TRBD1
CASSGRQGLNQPQHF TGTGCCAGCAGTGGGAGACAGGGTCTCAATCAGCCCCAGCATTTT TRBJ1-5 TRBV6-4 . TRBD1
CASSSLQTGLNEKLFF TGTGCCAGCAGTTCCCTCCAGACAGGGCTTAATGAAAAACTGTTTTTT TRBJ1-4 TRBV28 . TRBD1
CASSFGQGELSGYTF TGTGCCAGCAGTTTCGGACAGGGAGAGTTAAGTGGCTACACCTTC TRBJ1-2 TRBV27 few TRBD1
CASSTGTGSVMEKLFF TGTGCCAGCAGTACCGGGACAGGGTCGGTCATGGAAAAACTGTTTTTT TRBJ1-4 TRBV28 . TRBD1
CASSSPGPVAYEQYF TGTGCCAGCAGTTCTCCGGGGCCGGTCGCCTACGAGCAGTACTTC TRBJ2-7 TRBV28 . .
CASSEKAGTSWETQYF TGTGCCAGCAGTGAAAAAGCCGGGACCTCTTGGGAGACCCAGTACTTC TRBJ2-5 TRBV6-1 once .
CAWSVTVHGYTF TGTGCCTGGAGTGTGACCGTACATGGCTACACCTTC TRBJ1-2 TRBV30 . .